This note documents a single TCR beta chain sequence. The specificity of this receptor is unknown. No much larger clone exists at a distance of one base, and base qualities are not known. The germline V gene (reference sequence) sets CDR1 to LNHNV and CDR2 to YYDKDF. Trimming accounts for 8 bases at V and 3 bases at J, while the number of junction bases matched to no gene is 7. From its cysteine to its phenylalanine, the CDR3 spans 13 amino acids. Here the CDR3 DNA is all that survives: 39 bases in frame from base 1. The CDR3 regions of human TCRbeta chains were subjected to immunosequencing. The authors processed their data as follows. Repertoire TCRs were matched against a reference library of SARS-CoV-2-specific TCRs generated with the MIRA antigen-specificity platform. Breadth was defined as the fraction of unique TCRs that were SARS-CoV-2-associated. Depth was defined as the fraction of total T cells that were SARS-CoV-2-associated. Using the MIRA data, each spike-specific TCR was assigned both to the spike region to which the TCR was reactive and to a CD4 or CD8 class. Log10-transformed breadth and depth values were compared by one-way ANOVA with Sidak's multiple comparisons tests. TCRdb carries this immuneACCESS record with in-frame sequences only. Its versions omit some clonotypes, under half of them owing to an unresolved V gene in the studies checked, with the rest unexplained. The DNA was the basis for D and trimming; V, J and clone size are from that table. Present in this sample are around 130,000 clones, 91% of which were seen just once. The biggest ten clones account for under 3.5% of the sample.

This sample was included in a study of T cell responses to AZD1222 COVID-19 vaccine (dated by TCRdb to the early 2020s). Background on the whole study: AZD1222 recipients whose second dose came at about 4 weeks and those whose second dose came at about 12 weeks were combined into one group, since spike-specific TCR depth and breadth did not differ between the two schedules. A total of 230 to 250 trial participants underwent TCR sequencing, of whom 200 to 220 had received two doses of AZD1222 and some 25 had received two doses of the MenACWY control vaccine. Trial participants were enrolled into age subgroups of 18-55, 56-69 and 70-plus years, which contained about 150, 27 and 61 TCR-sequenced participants, respectively. Overall results and qualifications from the work: Conclusions about previously exposed vaccinees are limited, since just six or seven AZD1222 recipients were seropositive for SARS-CoV-2 at baseline. Nearly half of unique spike-specific TCRs reportedly recognized epitopes outside regions mutated in the B.1.351 and B.1.1.7 variants. Because no day 14 peak-response samples were available, repertoires were characterized only after the peak T cell response. Participants were mostly white British and included more females than males, and it was suggested by the authors that clonal diversity may have been underestimated. In the small 56-69-year group, the increase in depth fell short of significance, most likely because of low power. CD4 TCRs associated with the vaccine covered the entire spike protein, and the dominant responses were in regions 160-218 and 743-854. A significant rise in spike-specific TCR breadth and depth was observed after two AZD1222 doses relative to day 0 and relative to MenACWY recipients.

The sample's time point label, in plain terms: baseline before first vaccination. Vaccinee samples came from UK trials COV001 and COV002, including a single-blind randomized controlled phase 2/3 trial of AZD1222 (ChAdOx1 nCoV-19) in healthy adults. Trial participant PBMC samples were collected at day 0 and day 28 after the second dose for TCRbeta chain sequencing. The sequence was collected from an adult in good health. Sequences were derived from peripheral blood, sampled on day 0 of AZD1222 vaccination. The sequence joins TRBV15 to TRBJ2-7, with TRBD1 matching 7 junction bases. The CDR3 has the sequence CATGQGDGYEQYF. The DNA sequence follows: TGTGCCACCGGTCAGGGGGACGGCTACGAGCAGTACTTC.